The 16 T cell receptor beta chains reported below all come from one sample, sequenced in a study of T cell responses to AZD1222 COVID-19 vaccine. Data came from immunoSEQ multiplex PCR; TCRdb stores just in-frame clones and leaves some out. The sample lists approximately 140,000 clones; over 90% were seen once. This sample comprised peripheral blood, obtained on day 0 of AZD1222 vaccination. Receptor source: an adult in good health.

The CDR3 here is CSVRTGLDGYTF. Here the CDR3 DNA reads TGCAGCGTCAGAACAGGGCTAGATGGCTACACCTTC. The chain employs TRBV29-1 and TRBJ1-2, with a possible D match to TRBD1 (6 bases). Germline-derived CDR1 and CDR2 are SQVTM and ANQGSEA. V lost 6 bases, J lost 6 bases, and 14 bases lay in between. The CDR3 runs 12 residues.

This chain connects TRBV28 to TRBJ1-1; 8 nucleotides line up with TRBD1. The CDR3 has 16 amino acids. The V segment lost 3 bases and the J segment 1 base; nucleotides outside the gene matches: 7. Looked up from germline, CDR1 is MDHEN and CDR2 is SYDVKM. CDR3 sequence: CASSLAGGLTNTEAFF. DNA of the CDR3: TGTGCCAGCAGTTTGGCAGGGGGCCTTACGAACACTGAAGCTTTCTTT.

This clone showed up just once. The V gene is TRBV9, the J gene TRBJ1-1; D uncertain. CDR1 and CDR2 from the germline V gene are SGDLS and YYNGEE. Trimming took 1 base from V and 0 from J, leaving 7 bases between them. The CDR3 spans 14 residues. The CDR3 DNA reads TGTGCCAGCAGCGTAAGTTCATTGAACACTGAAGCTTTCTTT. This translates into CASSVSSLNTEAFF.

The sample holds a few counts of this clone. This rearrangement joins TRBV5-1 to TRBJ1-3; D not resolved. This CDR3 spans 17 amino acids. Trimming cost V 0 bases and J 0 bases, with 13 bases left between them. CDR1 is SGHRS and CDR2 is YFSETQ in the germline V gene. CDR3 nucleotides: TGCGCCAGCAGCTTGGGAAACACCAAACTCTCTGGAAACACCATATATTTT. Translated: CASSLGNTKLSGNTIYF.

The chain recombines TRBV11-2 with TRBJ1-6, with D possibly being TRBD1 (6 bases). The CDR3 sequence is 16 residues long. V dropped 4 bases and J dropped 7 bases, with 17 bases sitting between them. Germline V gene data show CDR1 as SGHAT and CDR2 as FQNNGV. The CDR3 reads CASSSEGGRRNSPLHF. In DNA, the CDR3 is TGTGCCAGCAGCTCGGAGGGGGGCCGCCGCAATTCACCCCTCCACTTT. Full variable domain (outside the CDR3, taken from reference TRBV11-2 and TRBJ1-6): EAGVAQSPRYKIIEKRQSVAFWCNPISGHATLYWYQQILGQGPKLLIQFQNNGVVDDSQLPKDRFSAERLKGVDSTLKIQPAKLEDSAVYLCASSSEGGRRNSPLHFGNGTRLTVT.

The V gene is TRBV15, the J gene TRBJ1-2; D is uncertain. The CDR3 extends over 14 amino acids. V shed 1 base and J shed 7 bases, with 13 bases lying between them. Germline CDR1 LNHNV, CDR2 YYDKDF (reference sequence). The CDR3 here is CATSRGTLAGGYTF. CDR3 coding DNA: TGTGCCACCAGCAGAGGAACCCTCGCGGGTGGCTACACCTTC.

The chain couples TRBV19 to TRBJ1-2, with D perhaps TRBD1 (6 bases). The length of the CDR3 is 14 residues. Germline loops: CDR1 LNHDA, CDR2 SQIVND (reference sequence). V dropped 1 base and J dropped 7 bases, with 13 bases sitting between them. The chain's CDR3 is CASSIGRGGGGYTF. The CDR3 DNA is TGTGCCAGTAGTATAGGACGTGGAGGGGGTGGCTACACCTTC.

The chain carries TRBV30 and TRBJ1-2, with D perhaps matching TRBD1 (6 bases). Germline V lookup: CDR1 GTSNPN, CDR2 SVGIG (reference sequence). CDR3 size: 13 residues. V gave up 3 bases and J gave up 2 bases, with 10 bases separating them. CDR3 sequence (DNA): TGTGCCTGGAGGGGAAGGGGGAACTATGGCTACACCTTC. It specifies CAWRGRGNYGYTF.

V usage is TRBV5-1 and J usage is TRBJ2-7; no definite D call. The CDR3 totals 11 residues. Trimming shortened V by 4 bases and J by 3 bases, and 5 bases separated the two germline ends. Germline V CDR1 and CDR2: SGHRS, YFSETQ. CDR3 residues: CASSRDYEQYF. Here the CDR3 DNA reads TGCGCCAGCAGCCGCGACTACGAGCAGTACTTC. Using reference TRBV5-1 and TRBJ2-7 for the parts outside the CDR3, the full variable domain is KAGVTQTPRYLIKTRGQQVTLSCSPISGHRSVSWYQQTPGQGLQFLFEYFSETQRNKGNFPGRFSGRQFSNSRSEMNVSTLELGDSALYLCASSRDYEQYFGPGTRLTVT.

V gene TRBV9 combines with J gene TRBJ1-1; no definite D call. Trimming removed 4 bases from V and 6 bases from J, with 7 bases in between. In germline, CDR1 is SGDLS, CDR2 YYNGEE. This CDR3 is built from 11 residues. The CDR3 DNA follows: TGTGCCAGCAGCCCCCTATCTGAAGCTTTCTTT. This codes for CASSPLSEAFF.

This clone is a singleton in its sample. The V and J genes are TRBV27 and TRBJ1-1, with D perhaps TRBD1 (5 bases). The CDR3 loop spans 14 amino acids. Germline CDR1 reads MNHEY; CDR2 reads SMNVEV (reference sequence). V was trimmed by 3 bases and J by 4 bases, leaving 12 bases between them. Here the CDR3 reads CASSLGGYGTEAFF. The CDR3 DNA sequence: TGTGCCAGCAGTTTGGGGGGTTATGGCACTGAAGCTTTCTTT.

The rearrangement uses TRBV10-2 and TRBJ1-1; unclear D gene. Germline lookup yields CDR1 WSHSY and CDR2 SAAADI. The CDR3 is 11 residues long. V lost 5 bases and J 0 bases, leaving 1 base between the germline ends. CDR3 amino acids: CASSMNTEAFF. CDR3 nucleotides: TGCGCCAGCAGTATGAACACTGAAGCTTTCTTT.

CDR3 loop: CASSILGQPQHF. DNA of the CDR3: TGTGCCAGCAGCATTTTGGGTCAGCCCCAGCATTTT. J is TRBJ1-5 and V is TRBV28; D remains unclear. The CDR3 runs to 12 residues. The germline V and J ends were trimmed by 6 bases and 6 bases, with 9 bases remaining between them. Germline CDR1 reads MDHEN; CDR2 reads SYDVKM.

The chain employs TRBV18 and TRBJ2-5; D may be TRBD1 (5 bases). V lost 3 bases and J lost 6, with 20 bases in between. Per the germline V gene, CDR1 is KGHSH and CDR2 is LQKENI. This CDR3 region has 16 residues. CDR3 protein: CASSPTDSIFQKTQYF. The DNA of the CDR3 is TGTGCCAGCTCACCGACCGACAGTATTTTTCAAAAGACCCAGTACTTC.

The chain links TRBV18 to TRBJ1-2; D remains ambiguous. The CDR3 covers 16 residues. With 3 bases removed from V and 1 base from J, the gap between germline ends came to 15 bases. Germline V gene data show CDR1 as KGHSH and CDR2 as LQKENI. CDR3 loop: CASSPRESGGNYGYTF. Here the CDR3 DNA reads TGTGCCAGCTCACCGCGCGAATCGGGAGGTAACTATGGCTACACCTTC.

The CDR3 here is CASKKGREGRETQYF. CDR3 nucleotides: TGTGCCAGCAAGAAGGGACGGGAGGGCCGAGAGACCCAGTACTTC. The gene calls are TRBV6-5 and TRBJ2-5; TRBD2 matches at 8 bases. The CDR3 runs to 15 residues. V shed 7 bases, J shed 4 bases, and the junction held 11 bases outside the gene matches. Per the germline V gene, CDR1 is MNHEY and CDR2 is SVGAGI.